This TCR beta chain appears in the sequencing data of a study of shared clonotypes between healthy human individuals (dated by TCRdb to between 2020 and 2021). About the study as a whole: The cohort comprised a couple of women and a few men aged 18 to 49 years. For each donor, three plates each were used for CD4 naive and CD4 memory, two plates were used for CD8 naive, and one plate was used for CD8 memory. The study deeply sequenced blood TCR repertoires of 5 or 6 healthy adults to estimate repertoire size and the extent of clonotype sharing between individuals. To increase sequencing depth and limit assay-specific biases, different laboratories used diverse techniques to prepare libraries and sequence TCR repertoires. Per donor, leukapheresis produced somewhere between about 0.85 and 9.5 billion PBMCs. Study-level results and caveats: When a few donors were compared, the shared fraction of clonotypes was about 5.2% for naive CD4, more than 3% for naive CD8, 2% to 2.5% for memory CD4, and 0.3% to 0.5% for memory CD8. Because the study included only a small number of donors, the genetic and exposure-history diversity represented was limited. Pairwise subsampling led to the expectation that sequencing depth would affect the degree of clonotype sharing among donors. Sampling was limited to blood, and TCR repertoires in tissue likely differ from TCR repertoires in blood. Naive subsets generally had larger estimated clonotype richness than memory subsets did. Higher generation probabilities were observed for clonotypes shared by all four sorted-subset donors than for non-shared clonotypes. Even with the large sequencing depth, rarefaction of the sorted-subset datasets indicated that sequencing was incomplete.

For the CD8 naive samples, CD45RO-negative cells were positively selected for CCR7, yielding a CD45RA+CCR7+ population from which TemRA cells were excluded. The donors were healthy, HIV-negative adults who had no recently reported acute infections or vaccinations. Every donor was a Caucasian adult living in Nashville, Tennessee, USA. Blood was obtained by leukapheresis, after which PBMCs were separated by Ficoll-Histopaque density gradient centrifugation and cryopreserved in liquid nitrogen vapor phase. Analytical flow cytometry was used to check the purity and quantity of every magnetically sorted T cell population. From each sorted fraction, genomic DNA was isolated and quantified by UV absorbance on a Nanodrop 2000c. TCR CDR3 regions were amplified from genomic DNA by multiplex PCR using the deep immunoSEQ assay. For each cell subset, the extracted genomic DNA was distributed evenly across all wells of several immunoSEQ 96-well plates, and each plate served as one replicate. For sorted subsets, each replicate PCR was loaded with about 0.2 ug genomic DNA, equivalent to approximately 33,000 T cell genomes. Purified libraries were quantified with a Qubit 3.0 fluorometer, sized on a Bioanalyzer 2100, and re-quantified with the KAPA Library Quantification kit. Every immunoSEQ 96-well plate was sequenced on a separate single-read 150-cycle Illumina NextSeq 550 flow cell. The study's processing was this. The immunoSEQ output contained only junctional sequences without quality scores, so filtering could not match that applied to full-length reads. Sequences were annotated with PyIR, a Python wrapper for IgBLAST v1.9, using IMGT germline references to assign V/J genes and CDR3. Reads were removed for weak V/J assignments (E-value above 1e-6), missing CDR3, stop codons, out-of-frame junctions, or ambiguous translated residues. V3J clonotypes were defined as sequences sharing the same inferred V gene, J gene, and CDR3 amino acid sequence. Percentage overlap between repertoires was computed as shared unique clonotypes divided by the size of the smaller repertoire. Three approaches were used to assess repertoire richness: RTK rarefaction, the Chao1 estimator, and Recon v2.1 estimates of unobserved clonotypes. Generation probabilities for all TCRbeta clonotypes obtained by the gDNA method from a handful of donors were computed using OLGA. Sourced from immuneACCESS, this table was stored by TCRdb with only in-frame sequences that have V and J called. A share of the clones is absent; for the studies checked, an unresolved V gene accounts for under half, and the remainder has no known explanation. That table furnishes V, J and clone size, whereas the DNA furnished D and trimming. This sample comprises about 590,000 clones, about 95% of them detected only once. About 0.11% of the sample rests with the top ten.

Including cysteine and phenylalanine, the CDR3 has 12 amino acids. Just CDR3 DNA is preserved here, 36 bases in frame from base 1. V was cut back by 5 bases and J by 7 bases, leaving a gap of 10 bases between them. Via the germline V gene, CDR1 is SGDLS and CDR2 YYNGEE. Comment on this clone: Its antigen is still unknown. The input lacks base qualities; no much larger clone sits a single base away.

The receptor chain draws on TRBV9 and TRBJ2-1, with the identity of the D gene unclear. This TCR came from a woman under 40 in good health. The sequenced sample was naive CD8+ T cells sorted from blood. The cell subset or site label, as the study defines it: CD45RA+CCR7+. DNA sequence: TGTGCCAGCAGTCAGACTGGGAATGAGCAGTTCTTC. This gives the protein CASSQTGNEQFF.